The clone carrying this TCR beta chain has a single count. The germline gives CDR1 MNHNS, CDR2 SASEGT. The CDR3 is 16 amino acids. V shed 3 bases, J shed 4 bases, and the junction held 4 bases outside the gene matches. In the authors' methods: Nucleated cell counts were estimated from reference gene primer amplification. Sequencing was performed with immunoSEQ multiplex PCR; in TCRdb, only in-frame clones are kept and a portion is missing. V, J and clone size derive from that table, while D and trimming were established from the DNA sequence. Here the sample spans 130,000 to 150,000 clones, 81% being singletons. The sample originates from a study of blood T cell repertoires in COVID-19. Overall study context: Sample material is recorded as cDNA or gDNA derived from T cells, B-cell-depleted T cells, or PBMCs.

The TCR comes from a human donor with acute or convalescent COVID-19. The donor label of this sample is uncertain. The chain uses TRBV6-1 and TRBJ1-5; 12 nucleotides match TRBD1. Sequencing input: peripheral blood. CDR3 in DNA: TGTGCCAGCAGTGATCCGGGACAGGGGGCGAATCAGCCCCAGCATTTT. It translates to CASSDPGQGANQPQHF.